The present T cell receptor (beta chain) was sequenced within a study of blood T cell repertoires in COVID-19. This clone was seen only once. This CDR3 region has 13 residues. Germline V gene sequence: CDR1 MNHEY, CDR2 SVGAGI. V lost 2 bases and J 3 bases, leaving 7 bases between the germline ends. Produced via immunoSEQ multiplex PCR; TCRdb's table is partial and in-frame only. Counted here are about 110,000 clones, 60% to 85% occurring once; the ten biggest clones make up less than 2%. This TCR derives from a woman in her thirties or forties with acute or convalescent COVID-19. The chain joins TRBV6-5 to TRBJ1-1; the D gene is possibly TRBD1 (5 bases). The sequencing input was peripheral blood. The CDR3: CASSYGAHTEAFF. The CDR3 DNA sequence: TGTGCCAGCAGTTACGGGGCTCACACTGAAGCTTTCTTT.